This T cell receptor (beta chain) was retrieved from a study of cytomegalovirus exposure and HLA in healthy donors. The PCR was carried out with 60 Vbeta primers and 13 Jbeta primers. The assay was immunoSEQ multiplex PCR, and TCRdb's table has in-frame clones only and misses some. This sample carries fewer than 200,000 clones, 75% to 85% of them seen once, and the ten largest clones take roughly 0.7%. The CDR3 runs 20 residues. Germline lookup yields CDR1 LGHNA and CDR2 YNFKEQ. Losses at the gene ends were 0 bases for V and 4 bases for J; bases not matched to a gene: 12. This chain joins TRBV4-2 and TRBJ2-3, with 14 bases lining up with TRBD2. The clonotype was recovered from a boy between 10 and 17 years old in good health and CMV-seronegative. Source material: PBMCs. CDR3 in amino acids: CASSQDAGGTSGGLADTQYF. As DNA, the CDR3 is TGTGCCAGCAGCCAAGATGCCGGTGGGACTAGCGGGGGCTTGGCAGATACGCAGTATTTT.